These 9 T cell receptor beta chains were all obtained from the same sample, sequenced in a study of shared clonotypes between healthy human individuals. Sequencing used immunoSEQ multiplex PCR; TCRdb keeps in-frame clones, though not all of them. Of some 1 million clones in the sample, 60% to 80% are singletons; the top ten hold over 1.3%. The sample consisted of memory CD4+ T cells sorted from blood. Subset of the sample: CD45RA-negative fraction. The receptors shown here come from a young man in good health.

This sequence joins TRBV2 and TRBJ1-2, with TRBD1 matching 10 bases. The length of the CDR3 is 15 residues. The V and J ends lost 4 bases and 4 bases, in that order; junction bases with no gene match: 6. Per the germline V gene, CDR1 is SNHLY and CDR2 is FYNNEI. The CDR3 loop is CASSGQGAIGYGYTF. CDR3 sequence (DNA): TGTGCCAGCAGTGGACAGGGGGCGATTGGCTATGGCTACACCTTC.

The chain has TRBV28 and TRBJ2-2; 10 bases agree with TRBD2. J gave up 6 bases and V 5 bases, and 6 bases lay outside the gene matches. The CDR3 is 15 amino acids. Germline V gene lookup returns CDR1 MDHEN and CDR2 SYDVKM. The chain's CDR3 is CASSISGRHAGELFF. In DNA form, the CDR3 reads TGTGCCAGCAGTATTAGCGGGAGGCACGCCGGGGAGCTGTTTTTT.

There are a few counts of this clone. This chain joins TRBV7-2 and TRBJ1-6; D gene unclear. Trimming left V 10 bases short and J 11 bases short, with 15 bases between. Germline values: CDR1 SGHTA, CDR2 FQGNSA. The CDR3 contains 12 residues. The CDR3 coding sequence is TGTGCCACCTCCCAAGGGCGGACACCCCTCCACTTT. This codes for CATSQGRTPLHF.

In regard to this clone: Within the sample, other DNA sequences also encode this same CDR3. The CDR3 reads CASSPGQGNQPQHF. The CDR3 region has the DNA TGTGCCAGCAGTCCAGGACAGGGTAATCAGCCCCAGCATTTT. The rearrangement links TRBV27 to TRBJ1-5; TRBD1 aligns across 8 bases. Unmatched junction bases numbered 4, after V lost 5 bases and J lost 4 bases. The germline V gene encodes CDR1 MNHEY and CDR2 SMNVEV (reference sequence). CDR3 length equals 14 residues.

V and J are TRBV7-2 and TRBJ1-1; D unresolved. Germline values: CDR1 SGHTA, CDR2 FQGNSA. V was shortened by 7 bases and J by 7 bases, with 10 bases between the two germline ends. The CDR3 is made up of 11 amino acids. CDR3 DNA sequence: TGTGCCAGCACCAGGTACGGTGAAGCTTTCTTT. Its protein is CASTRYGEAFF.

The chain links TRBV4-3 to TRBJ2-2, with D unclear. V was trimmed by 3 bases and J by 6 bases, leaving 11 bases between them. This CDR3 spans 14 amino acids. Germline loops: CDR1 LGHNA, CDR2 YSLEER. CDR3 region: CASSHDLGSGELFF. The DNA for the CDR3 is TGCGCCAGCAGCCATGACCTTGGGTCCGGGGAGCTGTTTTTT.

CDR3 amino acids: CASRQRGYTGELFF. The CDR3 coding sequence is TGTGCCAGCAGGCAGCGGGGTTACACCGGGGAGCTGTTTTTT. The chain combines TRBV28 with TRBJ2-2, with 7 bases fitting TRBD2. Germline-derived CDR1 and CDR2 are MDHEN and SYDVKM. J lost 3 bases, V lost 6 bases, and 4 bases had no gene match. The CDR3 runs to 14 residues.

The genes are TRBV5-1 and TRBJ2-1; no clear D gene. CDR1 and CDR2 (germline): SGHRS, YFSETQ. This CDR3 region has 16 residues. Deletions cut 4 bases from V and 4 bases from J, with 18 bases between. The CDR3 loop reads CASSPGTGLSYNEQFF. The CDR3 coding sequence is TGCGCCAGCAGCCCCGGAACTGGGCTTTCTTACAATGAGCAGTTCTTC. The variable domain in full, with the rest retrieved from reference TRBV5-1 and TRBJ2-1, is KAGVTQTPRYLIKTRGQQVTLSCSPISGHRSVSWYQQTPGQGLQFLFEYFSETQRNKGNFPGRFSGRQFSNSRSEMNVSTLELGDSALYLCASSPGTGLSYNEQFFGPGTRLTVL.

The chain employs TRBV6-1 and TRBJ2-2; D call uncertain. The V gene lost 9 bases and the J gene lost 1 base, with 6 bases spanning the gap. Germline V gene lookup returns CDR1 MNHNS and CDR2 SASEGT. The CDR3 is made up of 12 amino acids. CDR3 protein: CARTENTGELFF. The CDR3 nucleotides read TGTGCCAGGACGGAGAACACCGGGGAGCTGTTTTTT.